This TCR beta chain was sequenced for a study of T cell repertoires in cytomegalovirus infection. Study-wide background: Public TCR beta signature analysis indicated the presence of both CMV infection and matching HLA type.

Study-wide results and caveats: Clonotypes of TCR beta that were HLA-C-restricted and CMV-specific dominated the ex vivo response.

TCRdb ran MiXCR on the reads and lists one entry per CDR3 protein. Altogether 310,000 or so distinct CDR3 sequences are present, about 25% being singletons, with the ten largest covering over 11%. There are 15 residues in the CDR3. The germline gives CDR1 SGHVS, CDR2 FNYEAQ. Losses at the gene ends were 5 bases for V and 5 bases for J; bases not matched to a gene: 3. There are many counts of this clonotype. Its antigen is not known. The V gene is TRBV7-6, the J gene TRBJ2-3, with TRBD2 matching 14 bases. The specimen was PBMCs. The origin of this receptor is a human donor in good health (CMV status not recorded). Some clones in this sample may be carry-over from other donors' samples. For the CDR3, the DNA is TGTGCCAGCAGCCCAGGGACTAGCGGGGGAGATACGCAGTATTTT. Protein product: CASSPGTSGGDTQYF. Based on the CDR3 plus reference TRBV7-6 and TRBJ2-3, the full variable domain is GAGVSQSPRYKVTKRGQDVALRCDPISGHVSLYWYRQALGQGPEFLTYFNYEAQQDKSGLPNDRFSAERPEGSISTLTIQRTEQRDSAMYRCASSPGTSGGDTQYFGPGTRLTVL.